The 9 T cell receptor beta chains below all came from one sample that was sequenced in a study of cytomegalovirus exposure and HLA in healthy donors. Both 60 Vbeta primers and 13 Jbeta primers went into the PCR. Generated by immunoSEQ multiplex PCR, the TCRdb table keeps only in-frame clones and is missing some. The sample holds 150,000 to 200,000 clones, around 81% seen once. Material for sequencing was PBMCs. The source of these receptors is a woman in her 30s in good health and CMV-seropositive.

V is TRBV6-5 and J is TRBJ2-3; 10 bases are shared with TRBD2. V trimming: 6 bases; J trimming: 6 bases; junction bases outside the gene matches: 9. The germline V gene has CDR1 MNHEY and CDR2 SVGAGI. This CDR3 has 15 amino acids. The chain's CDR3 is CASRALAGTGDTQYF. CDR3 nucleotides: TGTGCCAGCAGGGCACTAGCGGGAACGGGGGATACGCAGTATTTT.

The chain joins TRBV27 to TRBJ1-1; D is unclear. The germline V gene has CDR1 MNHEY and CDR2 SMNVEV (reference sequence). This CDR3 has 14 amino acids. V lost 6 bases to trimming and J lost 1 base, with 12 bases between them. CDR3 coding DNA: TGTGCCAGCAGCCGCCGGGTTGCGAACACTGAAGCTTTCTTT. This translates into CASSRRVANTEAFF.

The chain employs TRBV29-1 and TRBJ1-6; D gene ambiguous. The CDR3 totals 16 residues. Germline V gene data show CDR1 as SQVTM and CDR2 as ANQGSEA. Trimming shortened V by 2 bases and J by 4 bases, and 15 bases separated the two germline ends. The CDR3 is CSVEPTREQYNSPLHF. The CDR3, as DNA: TGCAGCGTTGAACCGACACGCGAACAATATAATTCACCCCTCCACTTT.

A remark on this clone: The sample holds other DNA sequences that translate to the same CDR3. V and J are TRBV18 and TRBJ2-5; no clear D gene. The CDR3 is made up of 12 amino acids. Germline-derived CDR1 and CDR2 are KGHSH and LQKENI. V dropped 3 bases and J dropped 3 bases, with 5 bases sitting between them. The CDR3, as DNA: TGTGCCAGCTCACCTCGGGAAGAGACCCAGTACTTC. It specifies CASSPREETQYF.

V gene TRBV4-1 combines with J gene TRBJ1-5; D is unclear. CDR1 and CDR2 (germline): MGHRA, YSYEKL. Trimming stripped 2 bases from V and 2 bases from J, with 4 bases between. CDR3 length equals 13 residues. As DNA, the CDR3 is TGCGCCAGCAGCCAAAGAGGCAATCAGCCCCAGCATTTT. Protein sequence: CASSQRGNQPQHF.

The rearrangement joins TRBV6-5 to TRBJ1-1; D ambiguous. V was clipped by 7 bases and J by 1 base, with 13 bases between them. This CDR3 has 14 residues. Germline V gives CDR1 MNHEY, CDR2 SVGAGI. CDR3 nucleotides: TGTGCCAGCACCTCATCCCCGAGGAACACTGAAGCTTTCTTT. The encoded protein is CASTSSPRNTEAFF.

This clone was observed a handful of times. The gene calls are TRBV29-1 and TRBJ2-7; the match to TRBD1 covers 8 bases. The V gene's germline CDR1 is SQVTM and CDR2 ANQGSEA. The CDR3 runs 15 residues. The J segment lost 3 bases and the V segment lost 0 bases, leaving 7 bases of the junction unmatched. The CDR3 region is CSVEDVLGTGYEQYF. The CDR3 DNA reads TGCAGCGTTGAAGATGTATTGGGGACAGGCTACGAGCAGTACTTC.

The V call is TRBV2, the J call TRBJ1-5, with D unclear. This CDR3 comprises 17 residues. V was clipped by 6 bases and J by 0 bases, with 18 bases between them. Germline loops: CDR1 SNHLY, CDR2 FYNNEI. Written as DNA, the CDR3 is TGTGCCAGCAGGGCGACACCGAACCCTTATAGCAATCAGCCCCAGCATTTT. Translating gives CASRATPNPYSNQPQHF.

The chain joins TRBV7-2 to TRBJ1-6; D may be TRBD1 (6 bases). In germline, CDR1 is SGHTA, CDR2 FQGNSA. Trimming left V 5 bases short and J 4 bases short, with 15 bases between. The CDR3 consists of 16 residues. CDR3 amino acids: CASSPLAGQYNSPLHF. Here the CDR3 DNA reads TGTGCCAGCAGCCCTCTGGCAGGACAGTATAATTCACCCCTCCACTTT.